The 2 T cell receptor beta chains listed next were all sequenced from one sample in a study of T cell changes during pregnancy in multiple sclerosis. The data were produced by immunoSEQ multiplex PCR, yet TCRdb's version contains in-frame clones alone and is incomplete. The sample consists of 30,000 to 40,000 clones, 91% of them appearing once. Specimen: CD4+ T cells from peripheral blood mononuclear cells, collected in the second trimester of pregnancy. These receptors all stem from a female donor in good health, enrolled as a control in a pregnancy study.

The chain couples TRBV19 to TRBJ1-5; no clear D gene. This CDR3 has 13 amino acids. Germline V gene lookup returns CDR1 LNHDA and CDR2 SQIVND (reference sequence). V was clipped by 8 bases and J by 2 bases, with 10 bases between them. DNA for the CDR3: TGTGCCAGTTCCCCCGGGGGCAATCAGCCCCAGCATTTT. Protein: CASSPGGNQPQHF.

The chain has TRBV18 and TRBJ1-1; 8 positions match TRBD1. In germline, CDR1 is KGHSH, CDR2 LQKENI. CDR3 length equals 16 residues. V shed 3 bases and J 3 bases; nucleotides not matched to a gene: 9. The CDR3 DNA is TGTGCCAGCTCACCGGGGACAGGCCTCAGGGACACTGAAGCTTTCTTT. Translated, it gives CASSPGTGLRDTEAFF.